Reported below is one TCR beta chain. These data come from a study of control samples from healthy donors and cancer patients. Per the germline V gene, CDR1 is LGHDT and CDR2 is YNNKEL (reference sequence). The CDR3 consists of 14 residues. Germline trimming cut 5 bases from V and 6 bases from J; bases unmatched to any gene: 8. Some clones are missing from TCRdb's copy, which holds only in-frame ones; the method was immunoSEQ multiplex PCR. The data contain about 220,000 clones, about 93% of them singletons. Specimen: blood. This clonotype was sampled from a man in his fifties in good health. The gene calls are TRBV3-1 (or the pseudogene TRBV3-2) and TRBJ1-2, with 8 bases identical to TRBD1. CDR3 region: CASSDRGDSDGYTF. DNA for the CDR3: TGTGCCAGCAGCGACAGGGGTGACTCGGATGGCTACACCTTC.